The clone carrying this TCR beta chain was seen only a few times. TCRdb re-analysed the 5' RACE reads in MiXCR, keeping a single row per CDR3 protein. Of some 390,000 distinct CDR3 sequences listed, about 6% were seen once; the top ten hold roughly 15%. The source of the sample is a study of T cells after yellow fever vaccination. The CDR3 spans 16 residues. CDR1 is LNHNV, CDR2 YYDKDF, per germline (reference sequence). J was trimmed by 8 bases and V by 2 bases; bases with no gene match: 8. The sample in question was PBMCs, obtained 5 days after the yellow fever booster vaccination. The V call is TRBV15, the J call TRBJ2-1; 11 bases are shared with TRBD2. The sequence was obtained from a man aged 30 to 39 who received the YFV17D yellow fever vaccine. CDR3 sequence: CATSRRSGRAADEQFF. CDR3 DNA: TGTGCCACCAGCAGACGTAGCGGGAGGGCCGCAGATGAGCAGTTCTTC.